This TCR beta chain was profiled in a study of T cell responses to AZD1222 COVID-19 vaccine. Some clones are missing from TCRdb's copy, which holds only in-frame ones; the method was immunoSEQ multiplex PCR. This sample carries about 130,000 clones, approximately 86% of them seen once, and the ten largest clones take over 5%. This clone was found a few times. The antigen remains unidentified. Looked up from germline, CDR1 is SGHVS and CDR2 is FNYEAQ. The ends lost 2 bases at V and 4 bases at J; junction bases unmatched: 8. This CDR3 region has 16 residues. The study, taken as a whole, reports: Sampled repertoires all dated from after the peak T cell response.

The chain carries TRBV7-6 and TRBJ1-3, with TRBD1 identical over 7 bases. The material sequenced was peripheral blood, taken 28 days after the second AZD1222 dose. The TCR was taken from an adult who received the AZD1222 COVID-19 vaccine. The CDR3: CASSLFLGGNGNTIYF. The CDR3 nucleotides are TGTGCCAGCAGCTTATTCTTAGGGGGCAACGGAAACACCATATATTTT. The full variable domain, rest sourced from reference TRBV7-6 and TRBJ1-3, is GAGVSQSPRYKVTKRGQDVALRCDPISGHVSLYWYRQALGQGPEFLTYFNYEAQQDKSGLPNDRFSAERPEGSISTLTIQRTEQRDSAMYRCASSLFLGGNGNTIYFGEGSWLTVV.